One T cell receptor beta chain is described in this entry. CDR1 is SEHNR, CDR2 FQNEAQ, per germline (reference sequence). The ends were cut back, 0 bases at V and 5 bases at J, with 4 bases in the middle. The CDR3 is 12 residues long. CDR3 and TCR beta VDJ profiling relied on a genomic DNA template. MiXCR, applied by TCRdb to the reads, yields one record per CDR3 protein. The sample lists approximately 300,000 distinct CDR3 sequences, around three fifths occurring once. Only patients with CD8+CD57+ cell expansion on flow cytometry were chosen for sequencing. Severe acquired aplastic anemia was the diagnosis recorded for all patients. The data belong to a study of CD8+CD57+ T cells in acquired aplastic anemia.

This chain links TRBV7-9 with TRBJ2-5; D unclear. The TCR sequence derives from a human donor with aplastic anemia. The sample comprised sorted CD4+, CD8+, or CD8+CD57+ T cells (not recorded which) from PBMCs. The DNA for the CDR3 is TGTGCCAGCAGCTTAGCTTCCGAGACCCAGTACTTC. Protein: CASSLASETQYF.